Sequencing of this T cell receptor (beta chain) was carried out in a study of T cells after posttransplantation cyclophosphamide. The ends were cut back, 1 base at V and 8 bases at J, with 21 bases in the middle. The V gene's germline CDR1 is MDHEN and CDR2 SYDVKM. The CDR3 has 17 amino acids. Worth noting for this clone: As yet, its antigen is unknown.

Study results and caveats: TRB clonality was highly associated with recipient CMV seropositivity and reactivation. Donor-recipient repertoire similarity was low at 1-2 months, rising over year one.

Methotrexate plus calcineurin inhibitor accompanied controls' myeloablative marrow transplants; sampling was 1 year later. TCRdb's copy holds only in-frame clones and misses some; the assay was immunoSEQ multiplex PCR. The table shows approximately 15,000 clones, with approximately 80% occurring only once. This chain uses TRBV28 with TRBJ1-5; D is unclear. The sequencing used PBMCs, collected around 410 days after allogeneic stem cell transplant with calcineurin inhibitor and methotrexate. The sequence was obtained from a young adult male patient who received an allogeneic stem cell transplant from an unrelated donor, was CMV-positive, and had acute and chronic GVHD. Some T cells may be the graft donor's. The CDR3 sequence: CASSLSRVGISRKPQHF. For the CDR3, the DNA is TGTGCCAGCAGTTTATCGAGGGTGGGGATAAGCCGTAAGCCCCAGCATTTT.